This entry lists 23 T cell receptor beta chains sequenced from one sample in a study of CD8+CD57+ T cells in acquired aplastic anemia. According to the study, genomic DNA was the template for TCR beta VDJ and CDR3 profiling. TCRdb analysed the reads with MiXCR anew, one entry per CDR3 protein. The sample lists some 180,000 distinct CDR3 sequences, roughly half occurring once. Sequenced material: sorted CD4+, CD8+, or CD8+CD57+ T cells (not recorded which) from PBMCs. These receptor sequences come from a human donor in good health.

The gene calls are TRBV6-1 and TRBJ1-6; maybe TRBD1 (5 bases). Deletions cut 1 base from V and 6 bases from J, with 10 bases between. The CDR3 covers 15 residues. CDR1 and CDR2 (germline): MNHNS, SASEGT. The CDR3 reads CASSEGGGGNSPLHF. The CDR3 DNA is TGTGCCAGCAGTGAAGGCGGCGGGGGTAATTCACCCCTCCACTTT.

At least ten counts were recorded for this clonotype. This chain links TRBV5-1 with TRBJ1-3, with D tentatively TRBD1 (5 bases). CDR1 is SGHRS, CDR2 YFSETQ, per germline. This CDR3 has 16 amino acids. The V end lost 4 bases, the J end lost 2 bases, and 16 bases lay between the germline ends. This CDR3 is CASSSTSRAAGNTIYF. Written as DNA, the CDR3 is TGCGCCAGCAGCAGCACAAGCAGGGCGGCTGGAAACACCATATATTTT.

V and J are TRBV11-2 and TRBJ2-1; D might be TRBD1 or TRBD2, each matching 5 bases. Trimming shortened V by 1 base and J by 6 bases, and 13 bases separated the two germline ends. The CDR3 is made up of 15 amino acids. Germline V gives CDR1 SGHAT, CDR2 FQNNGV. The CDR3 bases are TGTGCCAGCAGCTTAGGGGACGCCCGGTCCAATGAGCAGTTCTTC. Residues: CASSLGDARSNEQFF.

The chain uses TRBV15 and TRBJ2-5; 9 nucleotides match TRBD1. J was trimmed by 5 bases and V by 4 bases; bases with no gene match: 8. Germline CDR1 is LNHNV and CDR2 is YYDKDF (reference sequence). This CDR3 spans 15 amino acids. This CDR3 reads CATSKTGGVGETQYF. CDR3 nucleotide sequence: TGTGCCACCAGCAAAACAGGGGGCGTCGGGGAGACCCAGTACTTC.

The gene calls are TRBV6-1 and TRBJ1-5; D may be TRBD1 (5 bases). Germline CDR1 is MNHNS and CDR2 is SASEGT. The CDR3 has 15 amino acids. The V and J ends lost 8 bases and 0 bases respectively, with 14 bases between them. DNA of the CDR3: TGTGCCAGCCGCCCGAGGGGATATAGCAATCAGCCCCAGCATTTT. Its translation: CASRPRGYSNQPQHF.

As to this clonotype: A much more abundant neighbour one base away suggests this may be a read error. V usage is TRBV10-3 and J usage is TRBJ2-7; D perhaps matches TRBD1 (6 bases). The V end was cut by 10 bases, the J end by 2 bases, with 18 bases between. CDR3 length: 14 residues. Germline V gene lookup returns CDR1 ENHRY and CDR2 SYGVKD. CDR3 in DNA: TGTGCCAGCGGACCCGGGACAAAGACCTACGAGCAGTACTTC. The encoded protein is CASGPGTKTYEQYF.

J is TRBJ2-7 and V is TRBV9; a possible D gene is TRBD1 (5 bases). The CDR3 is 12 residues long. V was cut by 4 bases and J by 3 bases, with 8 bases left in between. The germline V gene has CDR1 SGDLS and CDR2 YYNGEE. CDR3 in DNA: TGTGCCAGCAGCCCTAGGGGCTACGAGCAGTACTTC. It codes for CASSPRGYEQYF.

The chain employs TRBV7-3 and TRBJ2-3; 11 bases match TRBD2. The germline V gene encodes CDR1 SGHTA and CDR2 FQGTGA. Germline trimming cut 4 bases from V and 5 bases from J; bases unmatched to any gene: 2. The CDR3 extends over 14 amino acids. CDR3 residues: CASSSTSGRDTQYF. CDR3 coding DNA: TGTGCCAGCAGCTCCACTAGCGGGAGAGATACGCAGTATTTT.

Many counts were recorded for this clonotype. This rearrangement joins TRBV6-1 to TRBJ2-3; 7 bases align to TRBD1. The length of the CDR3 is 16 residues. CDR1 is MNHNS, CDR2 SASEGT, per germline. Trimming removed 5 bases from V and 0 bases from J; junction bases left unmatched: 8. The CDR3 region has the DNA TGTGCCAGCAGTATCCTGCCGGGACAGAGCACAGATACGCAGTATTTT. It translates to CASSILPGQSTDTQYF.

This chain joins TRBV2 and TRBJ1-2; TRBD1 might be the D (5 bases). V lost 8 bases, J lost 3 bases, and 10 bases lay in between. Germline V gene sequence: CDR1 SNHLY, CDR2 FYNNEI. The CDR3 is made up of 12 amino acids. The DNA of the CDR3 is TGTGCCAGCGGCGGGGGGGACTATGGCTACACCTTC. Protein: CASGGGDYGYTF.

This clonotype has at least ten counts. The chain uses TRBV15 and TRBJ2-3; 7 nucleotides match TRBD2. The CDR3 totals 16 residues. CDR1 is LNHNV, CDR2 YYDKDF, per germline (reference sequence). V shed 0 bases, J shed 2 bases, and the junction held 5 bases outside the gene matches. The chain's CDR3 is CATSRETSSYTDTQYF. For the CDR3, the DNA is TGTGCCACCAGCAGAGAGACTAGCAGTTACACAGATACGCAGTATTTT.

This sequence joins TRBV10-1 and TRBJ2-1; TRBD2 matches 8 bases. With V trimmed by 2 bases and J by 2 bases, 5 bases remained unmatched. The CDR3 runs 16 residues. CDR1 is WNHNN and CDR2 is SYGVQD in the germline V gene (reference sequence). The CDR3 nucleotides read TGCGCCAGCAGTGAGGGACTAGCCCCTACCTACAATGAGCAGTTCTTC. Translation gives CASSEGLAPTYNEQFF.

This clonotype was observed a handful of times. The chain links TRBV7-9 to TRBJ2-7; D possibly corresponds to TRBD1 (5 bases). The CDR3 sequence is 12 residues long. The V end was cut by 1 base, the J end by 5 bases, with 6 bases between. Germline CDR1 is SEHNR and CDR2 is FQNEAQ (reference sequence). The CDR3: CASSLGGHEQYF. The CDR3 DNA follows: TGTGCCAGCAGCTTAGGGGGCCACGAGCAGTACTTC.

This clonotype appeared many times. The chain recombines TRBV5-4 with TRBJ2-7, with D uncertain. Trimming cost V 2 bases and J 3 bases, with 9 bases left between them. Germline-derived CDR1 and CDR2 are SGHNT and YYREEE (reference sequence). The CDR3 consists of 13 residues. The CDR3 DNA reads TGTGCCAGCAGCTTCGGCCTGGGCTACGAGCAGTACTTC. Translated: CASSFGLGYEQYF. The full variable domain, its missing parts supplied by reference TRBV5-4 and TRBJ2-7, is ETGVTQSPTHLIKTRGQQVTLRCSSQSGHNTVSWYQQALGQGPQFIFQYYREEENGRGNFPPRFSGLQFPNYSSELNVNALELDDSALYLCASSFGLGYEQYFGPGTRLTVT.

This clonotype was picked up a small number of times. The chain combines TRBV6-1 with TRBJ2-3, with D perhaps TRBD2 (6 bases). CDR3 length equals 16 residues. Germline loops: CDR1 MNHNS, CDR2 SASEGT. V dropped 6 bases and J dropped 6 bases, with 22 bases sitting between them. Written as DNA, the CDR3 is TGTGCCAGCAGCCCCGAGCGGGCTTACGAGGGGGATACGCAGTATTTT. Protein: CASSPERAYEGDTQYF.

CDR3 region: CATSGGGGYGYTF. CDR3 sequence (DNA): TGTGCCACCAGCGGAGGGGGCGGTTATGGCTACACCTTC. The chain is built from TRBV15 and TRBJ1-2; 7 bases match TRBD1. The CDR3 is made up of 13 amino acids. With 5 bases clipped from V and 5 bases from J, the junction kept 5 bases outside the gene matches. Germline lookup yields CDR1 LNHNV and CDR2 YYDKDF (reference sequence).

This clonotype was picked up one time. This rearrangement joins TRBV5-1 to TRBJ2-7, with D possibly matching TRBD1 (5 bases). Per germline, CDR1 SGHRS and CDR2 YFSETQ. Trimming left V 3 bases short and J 2 bases short, with 9 bases between. This CDR3 is built from 13 residues. CDR3 residues: CASSSGHPYEQYF. The CDR3 DNA reads as TGCGCCAGCAGCTCAGGACACCCCTACGAGCAGTACTTC.

This sequence joins TRBV4-1 and TRBJ2-2, with unresolved D. The CDR3 is made up of 16 amino acids. Germline values: CDR1 MGHRA, CDR2 YSYEKL. Deletions cut 0 bases from V and 3 bases from J, with 11 bases between. The CDR3 sequence is CASSQDPVRHTGELFF. CDR3 bases: TGCGCCAGCAGCCAAGATCCGGTCAGGCACACCGGGGAGCTGTTTTTT.

About this clonotype itself: It is likely a read error, because the conserved phenylalanine at the end of the CDR3 is missing. The rearrangement links TRBV4-2 to TRBJ2-7; D gene uncertain. Germline V gene sequence: CDR1 LGHNA, CDR2 YNFKEQ. V was shortened by 1 base and J by 3 bases, with 7 bases between the two germline ends. The CDR3 contains 13 residues. CDR3 region: CASSQGPRYEQYL. CDR3 nucleotides: TGTGCCAGCAGCCAAGGGCCCCGCTACGAGCAGTACCTC.

In this sample, this clonotype turned up many times. J is TRBJ1-1 and V is TRBV20-1, with D tentatively TRBD1 (5 bases). Germline V CDR1 and CDR2: DFQATT, SNEGSKA (reference sequence). V was trimmed by 3 bases and J by 0 bases, leaving 14 bases between them. The CDR3 has 15 residues. In DNA form, the CDR3 reads TGCAGTGCTAGCTCCCGGGGCACTATGAACACTGAAGCTTTCTTT. Its translation: CSASSRGTMNTEAFF.

This clonotype was observed many times. V is TRBV7-9 and J is TRBJ1-2; D is possibly TRBD1 (5 bases). Germline V lookup: CDR1 SEHNR, CDR2 FQNEAQ (reference sequence). The CDR3 has 13 amino acids. The V end was cut by 1 base, the J end by 4 bases, with 7 bases between. The CDR3 DNA reads TGTGCCAGCAGCTTAGGTGGGGGCTATGGCTACACCTTC. Amino acid sequence: CASSLGGGYGYTF. Full variable domain (rest looked up from reference TRBV7-9 and TRBJ1-2): DTGVSQNPRHKITKRGQNVTFRCDPISEHNRLYWYRQTLGQGPEFLTYFQNEAQLEKSRLLSDRFSAERPKGSFSTLEIQRTEQGDSAMYLCASSLGGGYGYTFGSGTRLTVV.

This clonotype came up a few times. This clone may be a read error of a much larger clone one base away. The V call is TRBV11-2, the J call TRBJ2-7, with D perhaps given as TRBD1 or TRBD2 (5 bases each). The CDR3 sequence is 13 residues long. V was trimmed by 4 bases and J by 2 bases, leaving 9 bases between them. Germline lookup yields CDR1 SGHAT and CDR2 FQNNGV. CDR3 DNA sequence: TGTGCCAGCAGCTCGGGACCCCCCTACGAGCAGTACTTC. Its translation: CASSSGPPYEQYF.

A note on this clonotype: A much larger clone differs from this one at a single base, so this may be a read error. The chain uses TRBV6-5 and TRBJ2-7; D call uncertain. The germline V gene has CDR1 MNHEY and CDR2 SVGAGI. This CDR3 has 14 residues. Between the trimmed V and J ends, which lost 1 base and 0 bases, there was a span of 7 bases. Here the CDR3 DNA reads TGTGCCAGCAGTTACTTGGGCCTCTCCTACGAGCAGTACTTC. It yields the protein CASSYLGLSYEQYF.